This is a list of T cell receptor beta chains from one sample in a study of T cells after yellow fever vaccination. TCRdb reprocessed the 5' RACE reads via MiXCR and lists one record per CDR3 protein. The sample carries under 550,000 distinct CDR3 sequences, around a fifth recorded once. Sequences were derived from PBMCs, sampled 21 days after the first yellow fever vaccination. These TCRs come from a man aged 18 to 29 who received the YFV17D yellow fever vaccine. The CDR3 runs from the conserved cysteine through the conserved F or W. Fields, in order: clone size, D gene, V gene, J gene, CDR3 protein, CDR3 DNA. A D gene is named only where the DNA matches it firmly. The size of a clone is reported for some rows only, either as once, few or many, or as a class for expanded clones.

NA,NA,TRBV4-3,TRBJ1-1,CASSRMGGGGFGVNTEAFF,TGCGCCAGCAGCCGGATGGGTGGTGGGGGTTTTGGGGTGAACACTGAAGCTTTCTTT
few,NA,TRBV6-6,TRBJ2-7,CASSYGIWGEQYF,TGTGCCAGCAGTTACGGTATTTGGGGCGAGCAGTACTTC
NA,NA,TRBV5-1,TRBJ1-2,CASSLNPDRNGYTF,TGCGCCAGCAGCTTGAACCCTGATCGGAATGGCTACACCTTC
NA,NA,TRBV6-5,TRBJ1-2,CASSYSSGVWGDGYTF,TGTGCCAGCAGTTACTCGTCGGGGGTTTGGGGCGATGGCTACACCTTC
few,NA,TRBV3-1,TRBJ2-3,CASSQGGRSGTDTQYF,TGTGCCAGCAGCCAAGGTGGGCGGTCGGGCACAGATACGCAGTATTTT
NA,TRBD1,TRBV5-1,TRBJ2-5,CASSLAGTVEGETQYF,TGCGCCAGCAGCTTGGCTGGGACAGTGGAAGGAGAGACCCAGTACTTC
few,NA,TRBV7-9,TRBJ1-4,CASSLDLVTEKLFF,TGTGCCAGCAGCTTAGATTTGGTTACCGAAAAACTGTTTTTT
few,TRBD2,TRBV5-1,TRBJ2-2,CASNPTLAGNTGELFF,TGCGCCAGCAACCCGACGCTAGCGGGGAACACCGGGGAGCTGTTTTTT
few,NA,TRBV20-1,TRBJ2-4,CSAANRGWAKNIQYF,TGCAGTGCGGCCAATAGGGGCTGGGCCAAAAACATTCAGTACTTC
NA,NA,TRBV6-1,TRBJ1-5,CASSRGMESQPQHF,TGTGCCAGCAGCCGTGGGATGGAGTCTCAGCCCCAGCATTTT
few,TRBD2,TRBV19,TRBJ2-7,CASRSHSGGLNEQYF,TGTGCCAGTAGATCCCATAGCGGGGGGCTAAACGAGCAGTACTTC
NA,NA,TRBV20-1,TRBJ1-4,CSARPGEATGNEKLFF,TGCAGTGCTAGACCGGGGGAGGCCACAGGAAATGAAAAACTGTTTTTT
few,TRBD1,TRBV7-2,TRBJ1-2,CASSLASGQGGYTF,TGTGCCAGCAGCTTAGCATCGGGACAGGGAGGCTACACCTTC
few,NA,TRBV12-3/TRBV12-4,TRBJ1-6,CASSGGAWGVDNSPLHF,TGTGCCAGCAGTGGGGGGGCCTGGGGTGTGGATAATTCACCCCTCCACTTT
many,NA,TRBV6-5,TRBJ1-1,CASSYGPINTEAFF,TGTGCCAGCAGTTACGGACCGATCAACACTGAAGCTTTCTTT
NA,NA,TRBV7-8,TRBJ2-3,CASSLIGGASTDTQYF,TGTGCCAGCAGCTTAATCGGCGGGGCCAGCACAGATACGCAGTATTTT
few,NA,TRBV5-1,TRBJ2-3,CASSPALSTDTQYF,TGCGCCAGCAGCCCTGCCCTTAGCACAGATACGCAGTATTTT
many,TRBD2,TRBV11-2,TRBJ2-1,CASSYSGLAGVNEQFF,TGTGCCAGCAGCTACTCGGGACTAGCGGGGGTAAATGAGCAGTTCTTC
few,NA,TRBV7-9,TRBJ2-1,CASSLDTSGVSNEQFF,TGTGCCAGCAGCCTAGACACGTCTGGGGTTTCGAATGAGCAGTTCTTC
few,TRBD1,TRBV7-3,TRBJ2-1,CASSKTGDRRYNEQFF,TGTGCCAGCAGCAAAACCGGGGACAGGCGATACAATGAGCAGTTCTTC
few,NA,TRBV4-3,TRBJ1-2,CASSQEVASEGSYGYTF,TGCGCCAGCAGCCAAGAGGTCGCGAGCGAGGGCAGCTATGGCTACACCTTC
NA,TRBD2,TRBV20-1,TRBJ2-5,CSAPRTSGYQETQYF,TGCAGTGCCCCCCGGACTAGCGGATACCAAGAGACCCAGTACTTC
NA,TRBD1,TRBV28,TRBJ2-3,CASSLLTGQGITDTQYF,TGTGCCAGCAGTTTATTGACAGGGCAGGGAATCACAGATACGCAGTATTTT
NA,NA,TRBV9,TRBJ1-2,CASSGPRGGYTF,TGTGCCAGCAGCGGACCCAGGGGCGGCTACACCTTC
once,TRBD1,TRBV3-1,TRBJ2-2,CASMRTGTPGELFF,TGTGCCAGTATGAGGACAGGGACACCCGGGGAGCTGTTTTTT
NA,NA,TRBV3-1,TRBJ1-3,CASSQDLIPGNTIYF,TGTGCCAGCAGCCAGGACCTCATTCCCGGAAACACCATATATTTT
few,NA,TRBV4-3,TRBJ1-3,CASSQEGLGRGDSGNTIYF,TGCGCCAGCAGCCAAGAAGGCTTAGGGAGGGGCGACTCTGGAAACACCATATATTTT
few,TRBD2,TRBV3-1,TRBJ2-1,CASSQGLAGYEQFF,TGTGCCAGCAGTCAGGGACTAGCGGGGTATGAGCAGTTCTTC
NA,TRBD1,TRBV12-5,TRBJ2-1,CASGLVLRGRIGEQFF,TGTGCTAGTGGTTTGGTACTAAGGGGGCGCATTGGTGAGCAGTTCTTC
few,NA,TRBV6-5,TRBJ2-5,CASSYISFGEETQYF,TGTGCCAGCAGTTACATATCGTTCGGGGAAGAGACCCAGTACTTC
few,TRBD1,TRBV29-1,TRBJ2-7,CSHLGRGREQYF,TGCAGCCATCTAGGCAGGGGGCGCGAGCAGTACTTC
few,NA,TRBV2,TRBJ2-5,CASSDLQAEETQYF,TGTGCCAGCAGTGATTTACAGGCAGAAGAGACCCAGTACTTC
NA,NA,TRBV13,TRBJ1-6,CASSLGAASPLHF,TGTGCCAGCAGCTTAGGAGCGGCTTCACCCCTCCACTTT
NA,NA,TRBV11-2,TRBJ2-1,CASSFQGGGEQFF,TGTGCCAGCAGCTTTCAGGGAGGAGGTGAGCAGTTCTTC
few,NA,TRBV6-2/TRBV6-3,TRBJ1-5,CASSYSRGPNQPQHF,TGTGCCAGCAGTTACTCGAGAGGTCCTAATCAGCCCCAGCATTTT
NA,NA,TRBV7-2,TRBJ2-2,CASSPSQPTGELFF,TGTGCCAGCAGCCCCTCCCAGCCCACCGGGGAGCTGTTTTTT
few,TRBD1,TRBV29-1,TRBJ2-5,CSAKWDRAGETQYF,TGCAGCGCTAAGTGGGACAGGGCGGGGGAGACCCAGTACTTC
NA,TRBD2,TRBV20-1,TRBJ2-5,CSAGGLAGETQYF,TGCAGTGCTGGGGGACTAGCGGGTGAGACCCAGTACTTC
NA,NA,TRBV2,TRBJ2-3,CASGRGEDTQYF,TGTGCCAGCGGCAGGGGTGAAGATACGCAGTATTTT
few,NA,TRBV7-2,TRBJ1-3,CASSLTGIRSGNTIYF,TGTGCCAGCAGCTTGACCGGGATCCGCTCTGGAAACACCATATATTTT
few,TRBD1,TRBV6-1,TRBJ1-1,CARGGQLNTEAFF,TGTGCCAGAGGGGGACAGTTGAACACTGAAGCTTTCTTT
many,TRBD1,TRBV18,TRBJ1-5,CASSPSGGGQPQHF,TGCGCCAGCAGCCCATCAGGGGGCGGGCAGCCCCAGCATTTT
NA,TRBD2,TRBV7-2,TRBJ2-5,CASRPGLAGVYQETQYF,TGTGCCAGCAGACCTGGACTAGCGGGGGTATATCAAGAGACCCAGTACTTC
few,TRBD1,TRBV6-1,TRBJ2-5,CASRMTGGAGTQYF,TGTGCCAGCAGGATGACAGGGGGCGCGGGGACCCAGTACTTC
NA,NA,TRBV9,TRBJ2-1,CASSVEGEQFF,TGTGCCAGCAGCGTAGAAGGTGAGCAGTTCTTC
NA,NA,TRBV5-1,TRBJ2-3,CASSLDRGITDTQYF,TGCGCCAGCAGCTTGGATCGGGGAATCACAGATACGCAGTATTTT
NA,NA,TRBV6-2/TRBV6-3,TRBJ2-1,CASSRDSAFNEQFF,TGTGCCAGCTCCCGGGACTCAGCTTTCAATGAGCAGTTCTTC
many,NA,TRBV7-9,TRBJ1-1,CASSLAGEGEAFF,TGTGCCAGCAGCTTAGCAGGGGAAGGTGAAGCTTTCTTT
few,TRBD2,TRBV6-1,TRBJ2-1,CASSRTSGVGNEQFF,TGTGCCAGCAGTCGGACTAGCGGGGTCGGCAATGAGCAGTTCTTC
few,TRBD1,TRBV29-1,TRBJ1-2,CSGGQGSGYTF,TGCAGCGGGGGACAGGGATCTGGCTACACCTTC
few,NA,TRBV21-1,TRBJ1-5,CASSPYRDIDQPQHF,TGTGCCAGCAGCCCCTACCGGGACATCGATCAGCCCCAGCATTTT
NA,NA,TRBV12-3/TRBV12-4,TRBJ1-2,CASSFRAHYGYTF,TGTGCCAGCAGTTTCCGGGCTCACTATGGCTACACCTTC
few,NA,TRBV12-3/TRBV12-4,TRBJ1-2,CASSPTQASPYGYTF,TGTGCCAGCAGTCCTACCCAGGCTAGCCCCTATGGCTACACCTTC
few,TRBD2,TRBV29-1,TRBJ2-5,CSAAGASQKETQYF,TGCAGCGCTGCGGGAGCTAGCCAAAAAGAGACCCAGTACTTC
once,NA,TRBV7-2,TRBJ2-7,CASSPEAGWNEQYF,TGTGCCAGCAGCCCGGAGGCGGGATGGAACGAGCAGTACTTC
NA,TRBD1,TRBV20-1,TRBJ2-3,CSARARGPDTQYF,TGCAGTGCTAGGGCTAGGGGGCCAGATACGCAGTATTTT
few,NA,TRBV7-8,TRBJ2-3,CASSSGVSDTQYF,TGTGCCAGCAGCTCCGGGGTGTCGGATACGCAGTATTTT
many,NA,TRBV12-3/TRBV12-4,TRBJ1-2,CASSLWGDGYTF,TGTGCCAGCAGTTTATGGGGGGATGGCTACACCTTC
NA,NA,TRBV13,TRBJ2-7,CASSGGRAYEQYF,TGTGCCAGCAGCGGGGGGAGAGCCTACGAGCAGTACTTC
few,TRBD1,TRBV29-1,TRBJ1-1,CSVGRTGNTEAFF,TGCAGCGTTGGCCGGACAGGGAACACTGAAGCTTTCTTT